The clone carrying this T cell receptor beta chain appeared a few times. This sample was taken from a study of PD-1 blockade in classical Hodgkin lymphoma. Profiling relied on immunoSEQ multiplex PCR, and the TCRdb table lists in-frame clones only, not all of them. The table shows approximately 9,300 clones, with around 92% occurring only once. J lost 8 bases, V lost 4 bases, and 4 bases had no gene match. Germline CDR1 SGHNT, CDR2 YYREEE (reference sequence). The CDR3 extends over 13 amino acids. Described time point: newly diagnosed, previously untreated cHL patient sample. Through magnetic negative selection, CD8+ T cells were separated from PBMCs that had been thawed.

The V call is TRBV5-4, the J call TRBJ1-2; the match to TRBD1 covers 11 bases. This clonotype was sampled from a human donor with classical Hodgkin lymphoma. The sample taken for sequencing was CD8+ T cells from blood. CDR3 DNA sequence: TGTGCCAGCAGCGGGGACAGGGGGTACGGCTACACCTTC. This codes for CASSGDRGYGYTF.